This entry concerns a single T cell receptor (beta chain). Antigen unknown. Then a second PCR, running about 6 to 11 cycles, was carried out with a sample-barcoded 5' primer and a J-beta primer mix. Researchers report that a template-switch adaptor with 12 random nucleotides tagged each cDNA molecule. From the 5' RACE reads, TCRdb called clonotypes with MiXCR, one entry per CDR3 protein. The top ten hold roughly 23% of the sample, which has around 1,900,000 distinct CDR3 sequences, about 39% seen once. The sample belongs to a study of blood T cells in healthy people across ages. Study-wide points: Long-lived donors carried more naive CD4+ cells and greater diversity than aged donors. The diversity estimates, figures obtained from one million T cells, were considered underestimates.

Each sample provided at least 6 micrograms of extracted total RNA. Trimming shortened V by 2 bases and J by 6 bases, and 13 bases separated the two germline ends. This CDR3 region has 14 residues. CDR1 is MNHEY and CDR2 is SMNVEV in the germline V gene (reference sequence). This clonotype was sampled from a human donor in good health. Sample: blood. The chain couples TRBV27 to TRBJ1-2; possibly TRBD1 for D (6 bases). The CDR3 loop is CASSLTQGVDGYTF. In DNA form, the CDR3 reads TGTGCCAGCAGTTTAACACAGGGAGTGGATGGCTACACCTTC.